The clone carrying this TCR beta chain was recorded a few times. The entry originates in a study of identical twins. This CDR3 has 13 residues. The V end was cut by 4 bases, the J end by 2 bases, with 7 bases between. CDR1 and CDR2 (germline): SGHRS, YFSETQ. Each CDR3 protein gets one entry after TCRdb re-called the 5' RACE reads with MiXCR. The sample has 500,000 to 550,000 distinct CDR3 sequences; 20% to 25% are singletons. The sample also formed part of further work on T cells expressing NK-cell markers.

The receptor was isolated from a woman in her late teens or twenties in good health. Material: CD4+ T cells sorted from blood. The chain combines TRBV5-1 with TRBJ1-3; D unclear. The CDR3 bases are TGCGCCAGCAGCCCATCGGCTGGAAACACCATATATTTT. This codes for CASSPSAGNTIYF.